This entry lists 27 T cell receptor beta chains sequenced from one sample in a study of read filtering for tumor transcriptome and immune sequencing. The library was built from approximately 400 ng RNA with molecular barcoded adaptors for alpha/delta and beta/gamma chains. Each CDR3 protein is one row after TCRdb ran MiXCR on the reads. The data show approximately 60,000 distinct CDR3 sequences, roughly 20% seen once. Material for sequencing was a population of CD138-negative cells sorted from bone marrow. Source of these receptors: a donor aged 40 or over with multiple myeloma.

This clonotype was observed a few times. The chain's CDR3 is CASRLLSQGAAEAFF. CDR3 coding DNA: TGCGCCAGCAGATTACTGTCACAGGGGGCTGCTGAAGCTTTCTTT. V is TRBV5-1 and J is TRBJ1-1; 9 bases map to TRBD1. The CDR3 sequence is 15 residues long. Trimming removed 5 bases from V and 6 bases from J; junction bases left unmatched: 11. Germline V gene lookup returns CDR1 SGHRS and CDR2 YFSETQ.

In its sample, this clonotype was seen many times. The chain links TRBV25-1 to TRBJ1-5; D is perhaps TRBD1 (6 bases). Germline loops: CDR1 MGHDK, CDR2 SYGVNS. Trimming left V 4 bases short and J 2 bases short, with 9 bases between. This CDR3 comprises 14 residues. The CDR3 region is CASSAGAGNQPQHF. The CDR3, as DNA: TGTGCCAGCAGTGCAGGGGCCGGCAATCAGCCCCAGCATTTT. The variable domain in full, with the rest retrieved from reference TRBV25-1 and TRBJ1-5, is EADIYQTPRYLVIGTGKKITLECSQTMGHDKMYWYQQDPGMELHLIHYSYGVNSTEKGDLSSESTVSRIRTEHFPLTLESARPSHTSQYLCASSAGAGNQPQHFGDGTRLSIL.

This clonotype showed up many times. The genes are TRBV7-3 and TRBJ2-1; D is possibly TRBD2 (6 bases). The V end lost 2 bases, the J end lost 6 bases, and 11 bases lay between the germline ends. This CDR3 has 14 residues. Germline V gene data show CDR1 as SGHTA and CDR2 as FQGTGA. DNA of the CDR3: TGTGCCAGCAGCTTAGAGCGGGCGACCAATGAGCAGTTCTTC. This encodes CASSLERATNEQFF.

This clonotype was observed many times. V gene TRBV3-1 combines with J gene TRBJ2-1; D is perhaps TRBD1 (5 bases). V lost 4 bases to trimming and J lost 3 bases, with 19 bases between them. The CDR3 runs 17 residues. The germline V gene encodes CDR1 LGHDT and CDR2 YNNKEL (reference sequence). CDR3 nucleotide sequence: TGTGCCAGCAGCCCTCATACAAACAGGCCGATCTACAATGAGCAGTTCTTC. Its translation is CASSPHTNRPIYNEQFF.

In regard to this clonotype: The junction shows a germline mismatch at one end, possibly a read error. The chain links TRBV11-2 to TRBJ2-5; D ambiguous. Germline V lookup: CDR1 SGHAT, CDR2 FQNNGV. The CDR3 extends over 14 amino acids. This chain's CDR3 is CASSLTRFQETQHF. In DNA, the CDR3 is TGTGCCAGCAGCCTTACGCGGTTCCAAGAGACCCAGCACTTC.

This clonotype has a count of ten or more. The chain carries TRBV29-1 and TRBJ2-7; the match to TRBD1 covers 10 bases. Losses at the gene ends were 0 bases for V and 7 bases for J; bases not matched to a gene: 12. The CDR3 covers 16 residues. Germline CDR1 reads SQVTM; CDR2 reads ANQGSEA. The CDR3 sequence is CSVEEGDRGLLGEQYF. Written as DNA, the CDR3 is TGCAGCGTTGAAGAGGGGGACAGGGGATTATTGGGGGAGCAGTACTTC.

Concerning this clonotype itself: A read error is possible here, since a much larger clone lies one base away. The rearrangement links TRBV10-3 to TRBJ2-5, with 8 positions matching TRBD1. Germline CDR1 ENHRY, CDR2 SYGVKD. CDR3 length equals 15 residues. The CDR3 DNA sequence: TGTGCCATCAGTGAGTCGAGGACAGGGACGGAGACCCAGCACTTC. It yields the protein CAISESRTGTETQHF.

Regarding this clonotype: One end of the junction varies from germline; a read error may be responsible. The rearrangement links TRBV12-3 or TRBV12-4 to TRBJ2-1; 8 positions agree with TRBD2. The CDR3 loop spans 14 amino acids. The CDR3 DNA follows: TGTGCCAGCGCGAGCGGGAGCGTCTACTATGAGCAGTTCTTC. Its protein product is CASASGSVYYEQFF.

This clonotype was seen at least ten times. The chain has TRBV29-1 and TRBJ2-1; TRBD1 agrees at 10 bases. Germline CDR1 SQVTM, CDR2 ANQGSEA. The CDR3 is 14 amino acids. Losses at the gene ends were 5 bases for V and 4 bases for J; bases not matched to a gene: 5. As DNA, the CDR3 is TGCAGCGTTCGGGACAGGGGTTTTTACAATGAGCAGTTCTTC. This sequence encodes CSVRDRGFYNEQFF.

This clonotype was recorded many times. The V gene is TRBV28, the J gene TRBJ2-7; unclear D gene. V lost 5 bases to trimming and J lost 4 bases, with 6 bases between them. The CDR3 spans 11 residues. CDR1 and CDR2 from the germline V gene are MDHEN and SYDVKM. The CDR3 here is CASSPTYEQYF. The CDR3 DNA sequence: TGTGCCAGCAGTCCCACATACGAGCAGTACTTC.

Many counts were recorded for this clonotype. This chain joins TRBV7-3 and TRBJ1-1; tentatively, D is TRBD1 (6 bases). CDR1 SGHTA and CDR2 FQGTGA come from the germline V gene. V shed 4 bases and J shed 11 bases, with 17 bases lying between them. The CDR3 is 13 residues long. In nucleotides, the CDR3 is TGTGCCAGCAGCTCCAACCCCCGGCAGGGGGCTTTCTTT. Protein: CASSSNPRQGAFF.

This clonotype was detected only a few times. V gene TRBV6-5 combines with J gene TRBJ2-7; TRBD2 aligns across 9 bases. The trim removed 9 bases at V and 2 bases at J, leaving 5 bases unmatched. Germline values: CDR1 MNHEY, CDR2 SVGAGI. The CDR3 consists of 13 residues. DNA for the CDR3: TGTGCCAGTAAGCGGGAGGCCACCTACGAGCAGTACTTC. Protein: CASKREATYEQYF.

This clonotype was detected many times. The chain has TRBV28 and TRBJ2-7; D not resolved. V lost 6 bases and J 1 base, leaving 13 bases between the germline ends. The V gene's germline CDR1 is MDHEN and CDR2 SYDVKM. The CDR3 extends over 14 amino acids. As DNA, the CDR3 is TGTGCCAGCAGGGTGGCCGGACCGTCCTACGAGCAGTACTTC. It encodes CASRVAGPSYEQYF.

This clonotype was recorded many times. The chain has TRBV24-1 and TRBJ2-7; D not resolved. Germline CDR1 and CDR2: KGHDR and SFDVKD. Trimming removed 4 bases at V and 5 bases at J, with 8 bases between. This CDR3 has 12 residues. The CDR3 here is CATSDSMDEQYF. The CDR3 DNA reads as TGTGCCACCAGTGACAGCATGGACGAGCAGTACTTC.

This clonotype showed up many times. The rearrangement joins TRBV24-1 to TRBJ2-2; D is possibly TRBD1 (5 bases). The germline V gene encodes CDR1 KGHDR and CDR2 SFDVKD. This CDR3 is built from 13 residues. V lost 5 bases to trimming and J lost 6 bases, with 9 bases between them. For the CDR3, the DNA is TGTGCCACCAGTGGACAGACTTCCGGGGAGCTGTTTTTT. This gives the protein CATSGQTSGELFF.

This clonotype was counted ten times or more. The chain joins TRBV6-5 to TRBJ1-2; no reliable D call. Germline CDR1 is MNHEY and CDR2 is SVGAGI. This CDR3 has 15 residues. V shed 0 bases and J shed 6 bases, with 14 bases lying between them. The CDR3 DNA follows: TGTGCCAGCAGTTACTCGAATGGCGGTCGGGATGGCTACACCTTC. Protein product: CASSYSNGGRDGYTF.

This clonotype has ten or more counts. J is TRBJ2-3 and V is TRBV4-1, with 9 bases aligning to TRBD2. The CDR3 extends over 16 amino acids. Germline CDR1 and CDR2: MGHRA and YSYEKL. V gave up 3 bases and J gave up 3 bases; unmatched junction bases: 7. CDR3 nucleotide sequence: TGCGCCAGCAGCCACCTGGGACTAGCCAAAACAGATACGCAGTATTTT. It translates to CASSHLGLAKTDTQYF.

Remarks on this clonotype: This clone may be a read error of a much larger clone one base away. CDR3 protein: CSARLGQLNTEASF. CDR3 in DNA: TGCAGTGCTAGGTTGGGCCAGTTGAACACTGAAGCTTCCTTT. The chain joins TRBV20-1 to TRBJ1-1; D unresolved. The CDR3 is made up of 14 amino acids. Germline assignment: CDR1 DFQATT and CDR2 SNEGSKA (reference sequence).

At least ten counts were recorded for this clonotype. The chain couples TRBV29-1 to TRBJ1-1; unclear D gene. This CDR3 has 11 residues. Germline V gives CDR1 SQVTM, CDR2 ANQGSEA. V shed 8 bases and J shed 5 bases, with 12 bases lying between them. DNA of the CDR3: TGCAGCCCTGCCGAAGTAACTGAAGCTTTCTTT. It translates to CSPAEVTEAFF. The complete variable domain, with remaining parts taken from reference TRBV29-1 and TRBJ1-1, reads SAVISQKPSRDICQRGTSLTIQCQVDSQVTMMFWYRQQPGQSLTLIATANQGSEATYESGFVIDKFPISRPNLTFSTLTVSNMSPEDSSIYLCSPAEVTEAFFGQGTRLTVV.

The chain joins TRBV6-2 or TRBV6-3 to TRBJ1-1, with 8 bases that match TRBD1. Trimming at V came to 10 bases and at J to 2 bases, leaving 6 bases not matched to a gene. The CDR3 is 13 residues long. The V gene's germline CDR1 is MNHEY and CDR2 SVGEGT. The CDR3 protein is CATLTGVNTEAFF. Written as DNA, the CDR3 is TGTGCCACCCTGACAGGGGTTAACACTGAAGCTTTCTTT.

The sample holds many counts of this clonotype. The chain combines TRBV7-9 with TRBJ2-3; TRBD2 aligns across 11 bases. This CDR3 has 14 residues. V was clipped by 9 bases and J by 5 bases; unmatched bases: 7. CDR1 is SEHNR, CDR2 FQNEAQ, per germline (reference sequence). CDR3 residues: CASRTSGLRDTQYF. For the CDR3, the DNA is TGTGCCAGTAGGACTAGCGGGCTTCGAGATACGCAGTATTTT.

This clonotype was counted many times. The J gene is TRBJ2-1, the V gene TRBV6-1, with D maybe TRBD2 (5 bases). The V and J ends lost 10 bases and 7 bases respectively, with 14 bases between them. The CDR3 extends over 12 amino acids. Germline CDR1 reads MNHNS; CDR2 reads SASEGT. Here the CDR3 DNA reads TGTGCCACCATGGCATGGGAGAATGAGCAGTTCTTC. The encoded protein is CATMAWENEQFF.

This clonotype was recorded only once. A much larger clone differs by one base, so this may be a read error. The gene calls are TRBV12-3 or TRBV12-4 and TRBJ1-5, with D perhaps matching TRBD1 (6 bases). The V end lost 7 bases, the J end lost 6 bases, and 19 bases lay between the germline ends. The CDR3 consists of 15 residues. CDR3 DNA sequence: TGTGCCAGCACCTGGGGGGCCACGGGCAGTCAGCCCCAGCATTTT. It specifies CASTWGATGSQPQHF.

This clonotype was recorded at least ten times. This chain joins TRBV6-2 or TRBV6-3 and TRBJ2-5, with 9 positions matching TRBD1. After removal of 2 bases from V and 8 bases from J, the junction contained 6 bases not matched to a gene. The CDR3 covers 14 residues. Germline CDR1 is MNHEY and CDR2 is SVGEGT. The CDR3 DNA is TGTGCCAGCAGTTACCTCGGACAGGGGTTAACCCAGTACTTC. This encodes CASSYLGQGLTQYF.

This clonotype has more than one count but fewer than ten. This sequence joins TRBV12-3 or TRBV12-4 and TRBJ1-4; maybe TRBD1 (5 bases). V dropped 4 bases and J dropped 2 bases, with 11 bases sitting between them. CDR3 length: 15 amino acids. The CDR3 DNA sequence: TGTGCCAGCAGTTCCCTGGGGGGGACTAATGAAAAACTGTTTTTT. It encodes CASSSLGGTNEKLFF.

In its sample, this clonotype was seen many times. The chain recombines TRBV12-3 or TRBV12-4 with TRBJ2-1; TRBD2 might be the D (6 bases). Trimming took off 6 bases at V and 0 bases at J, with 18 bases between the two ends. The CDR3 extends over 17 amino acids. In DNA, the CDR3 is TGTGCCAGCAGACCGAGACTAGGACTAAGCTCCTACAATGAGCAGTTCTTC. Protein sequence: CASRPRLGLSSYNEQFF.

This clonotype was counted ten times or more. The V call is TRBV27, the J call TRBJ2-5, with D possibly called TRBD1 or TRBD2 (5 bases each). The CDR3 is 14 residues long. Germline lookup yields CDR1 MNHEY and CDR2 SMNVEV (reference sequence). V was cut by 7 bases and J by 3 bases, with 15 bases left in between. For the CDR3, the DNA is TGTGCCAGCATGAGGGGTTGGAAAGAAGAGACCCAGTACTTC. This sequence encodes CASMRGWKEETQYF.